Following are 23 T cell receptor beta chains from one sample sequenced in a study of cytomegalovirus exposure and HLA in healthy donors. The PCR was carried out with 60 Vbeta primers and 13 Jbeta primers. Data came from immunoSEQ multiplex PCR; TCRdb stores just in-frame clones and leaves some out. This table holds under 200,000 clones, around 75% found once. Sequencing was done on a sample of PBMCs. The receptors derive from a male donor in good health and CMV-seronegative.

CDR3 loop: CASSRLDSSNNEQFF. The CDR3 region has the DNA TGCGCCAGCAGCCGCCTGGACAGCTCTAACAATGAGCAGTTCTTC. This sequence joins TRBV5-1 and TRBJ2-1, with a weak D call TRBD1 (6 bases). The germline CDR1 and CDR2 sequences are SGHRS and YFSETQ. The CDR3 runs to 15 residues. The V and J ends lost 4 bases and 5 bases respectively, with 16 bases between them. Drawing the rest from reference TRBV5-1 and TRBJ2-1, the complete variable domain is KAGVTQTPRYLIKTRGQQVTLSCSPISGHRSVSWYQQTPGQGLQFLFEYFSETQRNKGNFPGRFSGRQFSNSRSEMNVSTLELGDSALYLCASSRLDSSNNEQFFGPGTRLTVL.

The chain links TRBV7-2 to TRBJ1-1; 7 bases are a match to TRBD1. The CDR3 has 14 residues. J lost 5 bases, V lost 2 bases, and 5 bases had no gene match. Germline V gene lookup returns CDR1 SGHTA and CDR2 FQGNSA. CDR3 loop: CASSLRQGRTEAFF. CDR3 DNA sequence: TGTGCCAGCAGCTTAAGACAGGGTCGAACTGAAGCTTTCTTT.

The chain is built from TRBV29-1 and TRBJ2-4; TRBD1 agrees at 9 bases. The CDR3 is 14 residues long. V lost 6 bases and J lost 4; bases outside the gene matches: 7. Per the germline V gene, CDR1 is SQVTM and CDR2 is ANQGSEA. The CDR3 DNA reads as TGCAGCGTGGGCAGACAGGGGGTTAAAAACATTCAGTACTTC. Amino acids: CSVGRQGVKNIQYF.

The V call is TRBV5-1, the J call TRBJ2-1, with D perhaps TRBD2 (6 bases). V was pared by 0 bases and J by 9 bases, with 13 bases between. The CDR3 contains 14 residues. Germline V gene sequence: CDR1 SGHRS, CDR2 YFSETQ. The CDR3 bases are TGCGCCAGCAGCTTGGGCAGGATGGAGGGTGAGCAGTTCTTC. Translating it yields CASSLGRMEGEQFF.

The rearrangement uses TRBV5-1 and TRBJ2-1, with TRBD2 identical over 10 bases. With V trimmed by 5 bases and J by 5 bases, 7 bases remained unmatched. In germline, CDR1 is SGHRS, CDR2 YFSETQ. The CDR3 consists of 15 residues. This CDR3 is CASRESGGAHNEQFF. The CDR3 DNA reads as TGCGCCAGCAGGGAGAGCGGGGGGGCCCACAATGAGCAGTTCTTC. Looking up the rest from reference TRBV5-1 and TRBJ2-1 gives the full variable domain: KAGVTQTPRYLIKTRGQQVTLSCSPISGHRSVSWYQQTPGQGLQFLFEYFSETQRNKGNFPGRFSGRQFSNSRSEMNVSTLELGDSALYLCASRESGGAHNEQFFGPGTRLTVL.

This clone has just a few counts. This rearrangement joins TRBV10-2 to TRBJ2-2, with 8 bases that match TRBD2. The CDR3 spans 15 residues. V shed 8 bases and J 5 bases; nucleotides not matched to a gene: 10. CDR1 is WSHSY, CDR2 SAAADI, per germline. The CDR3 spells CASGPRGGHTGELFF. In DNA, the CDR3 is TGCGCCAGCGGCCCACGGGGGGGCCATACCGGGGAGCTGTTTTTT.

The chain recombines TRBV4-3 with TRBJ1-3, with D maybe TRBD1 (5 bases). V was shortened by 1 base and J by 4 bases, with 11 bases between the two germline ends. The CDR3 is 15 amino acids. CDR1 and CDR2 (germline): LGHNA, YSLEER. The CDR3 here is CASSQGTGRGNTIYF. CDR3 DNA: TGCGCCAGCAGCCAAGGTACAGGCCGAGGAAACACCATATATTTT.

This clone occurred once. The gene calls are TRBV27 and TRBJ1-2; TRBD1 agrees at 7 bases. V trimming: 5 bases; J trimming: 4 bases; junction bases outside the gene matches: 7. This CDR3 region has 14 residues. The germline gives CDR1 MNHEY, CDR2 SMNVEV (reference sequence). In DNA form, the CDR3 reads TGTGCCAGCAGTCCCAGGGGGGAAGGCTATGGCTACACCTTC. Protein product: CASSPRGEGYGYTF.

This clone was detected a few times. The genes are TRBV6-5 and TRBJ2-1; 7 bases are shared with TRBD2. CDR3 size: 13 residues. Germline V CDR1 and CDR2: MNHEY, SVGAGI. The J segment lost 10 bases and the V segment lost 3 bases, leaving 6 bases of the junction unmatched. The CDR3 coding sequence is TGTGCCAGCAGTTATACGGCGGGAGACGAGCAGTTCTTC. Translation: CASSYTAGDEQFF.

This clone has only a few counts. This chain links TRBV2 with TRBJ1-1; no firm D call. In germline, CDR1 is SNHLY, CDR2 FYNNEI. The ends were cut back, 4 bases at V and 0 bases at J, with 6 bases in the middle. The CDR3 consists of 13 residues. The CDR3 sequence: CASSGQVNTEAFF. In DNA, the CDR3 is TGTGCCAGCAGTGGGCAGGTGAACACTGAAGCTTTCTTT. Full variable domain (remainder filled in from reference TRBV2 and TRBJ1-1): EPEVTQTPSHQVTQMGQEVILRCVPISNHLYFYWYRQILGQKVEFLVSFYNNEISEKSEIFDDQFSVERPDGSNFTLKIRSTKLEDSAMYFCASSGQVNTEAFFGQGTRLTVV.

There are a few counts of this clone. The rearrangement uses TRBV6-5 and TRBJ1-1; D perhaps matches TRBD1 (6 bases). Trimming pared 7 bases from V and 1 base from J, leaving 7 bases between. The CDR3 is 12 amino acids. CDR1 is MNHEY and CDR2 is SVGAGI in the germline V gene. This chain's CDR3 is CASTRGNTEAFF. Here the CDR3 DNA reads TGTGCCAGCACCAGGGGGAACACTGAAGCTTTCTTT.

The chain recombines TRBV11-2 with TRBJ2-7; 9 positions agree with TRBD2. In germline, CDR1 is SGHAT, CDR2 FQNNGV. The CDR3 has 16 amino acids. Trimming at V came to 1 base and at J to 6 bases, leaving 10 bases not matched to a gene. DNA for the CDR3: TGTGCCAGCAGCTTAGCCTATAGCGGGGGCGGCGGCGAGCAGTACTTC. This encodes CASSLAYSGGGGEQYF. Drawing the rest from reference TRBV11-2 and TRBJ2-7, the complete variable domain is EAGVAQSPRYKIIEKRQSVAFWCNPISGHATLYWYQQILGQGPKLLIQFQNNGVVDDSQLPKDRFSAERLKGVDSTLKIQPAKLEDSAVYLCASSLAYSGGGGEQYFGPGTRLTVT.

This clone was seen only once. V and J are TRBV6-1 and TRBJ2-5, with 7 bases that match TRBD1. Germline values: CDR1 MNHNS, CDR2 SASEGT. The J segment lost 4 bases and the V segment lost 6 bases, leaving 8 bases of the junction unmatched. The CDR3 runs 14 residues. The CDR3 sequence is CASSRQGWAETQYF. The CDR3, as DNA: TGTGCCAGCAGCCGACAGGGATGGGCAGAGACCCAGTACTTC.

This clone was seen a handful of times. This chain uses TRBV4-1 with TRBJ2-7, with D perhaps TRBD2 (6 bases). CDR3 length: 15 residues. V lost 0 bases to trimming and J lost 3 bases, with 12 bases between them. CDR1 is MGHRA, CDR2 YSYEKL, per germline. The CDR3 region is CASSQDDGGGYEQYF. CDR3 bases: TGCGCCAGCAGCCAAGATGATGGGGGAGGCTACGAGCAGTACTTC.

The chain couples TRBV7-9 to TRBJ2-6, with D uncertain. Germline CDR1 SEHNR, CDR2 FQNEAQ (reference sequence). CDR3 length: 12 residues. V was shortened by 1 base and J by 12 bases, with 7 bases between the two germline ends. DNA of the CDR3: TGTGCCAGCAGCTTAGTCCAGTCCGTCCTGACTTTC. Protein product: CASSLVQSVLTF. Combining the CDR3 with reference TRBV7-9 and TRBJ2-6 gives the whole variable domain DTGVSQNPRHKITKRGQNVTFRCDPISEHNRLYWYRQTLGQGPEFLTYFQNEAQLEKSRLLSDRFSAERPKGSFSTLEIQRTEQGDSAMYLCASSLVQSVLTFGAGSRLTVL.

This chain joins TRBV6-5 and TRBJ2-7, with a possible D match to TRBD2 (5 bases). Per germline, CDR1 MNHEY and CDR2 SVGAGI. Trimming shortened V by 7 bases and J by 7 bases, and 17 bases separated the two germline ends. The CDR3 has 13 residues. CDR3 protein: CASTKTGSGEQYF. CDR3 DNA sequence: TGTGCCAGCACTAAGACGGGGTCGGGGGAGCAGTACTTC.

The gene calls are TRBV7-6 and TRBJ2-5; 15 positions match TRBD2. The CDR3 covers 17 residues. Trimming took 1 base from V and 4 from J; bases not matched to a gene: 4. Germline lookup yields CDR1 SGHVS and CDR2 FNYEAQ. This CDR3 is CASSLGGLAGGRETQYF. The CDR3 nucleotides are TGTGCCAGCAGCTTAGGGGGACTAGCGGGAGGAAGAGAGACCCAGTACTTC.

The chain has TRBV12-5 and TRBJ2-7; D is perhaps TRBD1 (6 bases). Germline V gene sequence: CDR1 LGHNT, CDR2 FRNRAP. Trimming pared 5 bases from V and 3 bases from J, leaving 8 bases between. The CDR3 totals 12 residues. CDR3 DNA: TGTGCTAGTGGTCAGGGGATCTACGAGCAGTACTTC. This translates into CASGQGIYEQYF.

This clone was found a few times. The rearrangement uses TRBV6-1 and TRBJ2-3, with D perhaps matching TRBD1 (5 bases). The length of the CDR3 is 15 residues. Germline-derived CDR1 and CDR2 are MNHNS and SASEGT. The V end was cut by 6 bases, the J end by 1 base, with 14 bases between. This CDR3 is CASRDQGGGTDTQYF. In DNA, the CDR3 is TGTGCCAGCAGGGATCAGGGTGGGGGCACAGATACGCAGTATTTT.

The CDR3 nucleotides are TGTGCCAGCAGGGACAGGGGGGCTTACTATGGCTACACCTTC. Protein sequence: CASRDRGAYYGYTF. The V and J genes are TRBV6-1 and TRBJ1-2; 10 bases fit TRBD1. V shed 6 bases, J shed 3 bases, and the junction held 4 bases outside the gene matches. Germline V gene data show CDR1 as MNHNS and CDR2 as SASEGT. CDR3 size: 14 residues.

The chain employs TRBV28 and TRBJ2-3; TRBD1 matches at 9 bases. V trimming: 5 bases; J trimming: 9 bases; junction bases outside the gene matches: 12. CDR3 length: 15 amino acids. Germline V gene lookup returns CDR1 MDHEN and CDR2 SYDVKM. The CDR3 is CASSQQGAPRDTQYF. The CDR3 nucleotides are TGTGCCAGCAGTCAACAGGGGGCGCCAAGGGACACGCAGTATTTT.

V and J are TRBV5-1 and TRBJ2-5, with D maybe TRBD2 (6 bases). Trimming pared 4 bases from V and 1 base from J, leaving 17 bases between. Per germline, CDR1 SGHRS and CDR2 YFSETQ. The CDR3 totals 16 residues. The CDR3 region has the DNA TGCGCCAGCAGCCCACTAGCCGGGACGGCCCAAGAGACCCAGTACTTC. This gives the protein CASSPLAGTAQETQYF.

The V gene is TRBV7-6, the J gene TRBJ2-1; no clear D. The ends were cut back, 2 bases at V and 2 bases at J, with 7 bases in the middle. This CDR3 has 14 amino acids. Germline V gene sequence: CDR1 SGHVS, CDR2 FNYEAQ. The CDR3: CASSLSTTYNEQFF. CDR3 DNA: TGTGCCAGCAGCTTATCCACTACCTACAATGAGCAGTTCTTC.